What follows are 32 T cell receptor beta chains derived from one specimen sequenced in a study of CXCR4 blockade with PD-1 therapy in pancreatic cancer. The protocol was immunoSEQ multiplex PCR, while the TCRdb copy is restricted to in-frame clones and leaves out a portion. The sample records more than 1,500 clones, over 30% being singletons. Sequenced material: tumor tissue. The receptors here all came from a human donor with pancreatic ductal adenocarcinoma.

The V call is TRBV19, the J call TRBJ1-6; the match to TRBD1 covers 7 bases. Germline loops: CDR1 LNHDA, CDR2 SQIVND (reference sequence). The CDR3 length is 17 residues. After removal of 4 bases from V and 3 bases from J, the junction contained 9 bases not matched to a gene. The CDR3: CASSTISTGNYNSPLHF. CDR3 nucleotide sequence: TGTGCCAGTAGTACCATTTCGACAGGGAACTATAATTCACCCCTCCACTTT.

CDR3 in DNA: TGTGCCAGTAGTGGCGCAGGCAATCAGCCCCAGCATTTT. Amino acids: CASSGAGNQPQHF. The chain recombines TRBV19 with TRBJ1-5; D is unclear. V shed 5 bases and J shed 2 bases, with 7 bases lying between them. The CDR3 consists of 13 residues. CDR1 is LNHDA, CDR2 SQIVND, per germline (reference sequence).

Comments on this clone: A junction end diverges from the germline sequence, so it may reflect a read error. This chain joins TRBV2 and TRBJ1-3; possibly TRBD1 for D (5 bases). The germline V gene encodes CDR1 SNHLY and CDR2 FYNNEI. The CDR3 has 14 residues. CDR3 DNA: TGTACCAGCAGCGGAGACAGCTCTGGAAACACCATATATTTT. This codes for CTSSGDSSGNTIYF.

The chain uses TRBV19 and TRBJ2-1; 7 bases are shared with TRBD1. Germline V gene lookup returns CDR1 LNHDA and CDR2 SQIVND (reference sequence). The CDR3 contains 14 residues. Losses at the gene ends were 5 bases for V and 6 bases for J; bases not matched to a gene: 7. CDR3 protein: CASSLGGESNEQFF. Here the CDR3 DNA reads TGTGCCAGTAGTTTAGGGGGCGAGTCCAATGAGCAGTTCTTC.

CDR3 nucleotides: TGTGCCTGGAGTGTCTTGGGGGCGAATAACTATGGCTACACCTTC. Amino acid sequence: CAWSVLGANNYGYTF. V gene TRBV30 combines with J gene TRBJ1-2, with D maybe TRBD1 (6 bases). CDR1 and CDR2 (germline): GTSNPN, SVGIG (reference sequence). Trimming removed 0 bases from V and 1 base from J, with 12 bases in between. The CDR3 is made up of 15 amino acids.

The J gene is TRBJ2-1, the V gene TRBV29-1; D unresolved. The V and J ends lost 0 bases and 7 bases respectively, with 7 bases between them. The CDR3 runs 12 residues. Germline values: CDR1 SQVTM, CDR2 ANQGSEA. CDR3 in amino acids: CSVEDQKNEQFF. For the CDR3, the DNA is TGCAGCGTTGAAGATCAAAAGAATGAGCAGTTCTTC.

The chain is built from TRBV6-8 and TRBJ2-5; either TRBD1 or TRBD2 may supply D (6 bases each). Per the germline V gene, CDR1 is MNHGY and CDR2 is SAAAGT. This CDR3 spans 14 amino acids. V was cut by 4 bases and J by 1 base, with 10 bases left in between. This CDR3 reads CASSLEGGQETQYF. The CDR3 coding sequence is TGTGCCAGCAGTTTGGAGGGGGGCCAAGAGACCCAGTACTTC.

CDR3 residues: CASSVAPDMAGELFF. The CDR3 coding sequence is TGTGCCAGCAGCGTAGCTCCGGACATGGCCGGGGAGCTGTTTTTT. The chain carries TRBV9 and TRBJ2-2; maybe TRBD1 (5 bases). CDR3 length: 15 residues. Germline V CDR1 and CDR2: SGDLS, YYNGEE. Trimming removed 0 bases from V and 6 bases from J, with 12 bases in between. The whole variable domain, filled in from reference TRBV9 and TRBJ2-2, reads DSGVTQTPKHLITATGQRVTLRCSPRSGDLSVYWYQQSLDQGLQFLIQYYNGEERAKGNILERFSAQQFPDLHSELNLSSLELGDSALYFCASSVAPDMAGELFFGEGSRLTVL.

For this clone: Some base is unread or ambiguous, which is why its residue reads as X. The rearrangement uses TRBV28 and TRBJ2-3, with TRBD2 matching over 7 bases. Germline loops: CDR1 MDHEN, CDR2 SYDVKM. The V segment lost 5 bases and the J segment 0 bases; nucleotides outside the gene matches: 17. The CDR3 sequence is 19 residues long. The CDR3 spells CASSHXTSSGSTSTDTQYF. CDR3 DNA sequence: TGTGCCAGCAGTCATGRGACTAGCTCTGGCAGCACTAGCACAGATACGCAGTATTTT.

This chain links TRBV19 with TRBJ2-3; TRBD2 matches 7 bases. The CDR3 consists of 14 residues. V lost 5 bases to trimming and J lost 4 bases; unmatched junction nucleotides: 6. Germline CDR1 and CDR2: LNHDA and SQIVND (reference sequence). As DNA, the CDR3 is TGTGCCAGTAGTGGGCGGGGGTGGTCAGATACGCAGTATTTT. It is translated as CASSGRGWSDTQYF.

CDR3 bases: TGTGCCAGCTCACCACCGACTAGCGGGGAGGGCTACGAGCAGTACTTC. Translation: CASSPPTSGEGYEQYF. The V gene is TRBV18, the J gene TRBJ2-7; 11 nucleotides match TRBD2. Per germline, CDR1 KGHSH and CDR2 LQKENI. This CDR3 comprises 16 residues. V was clipped by 0 bases and J by 3 bases; unmatched bases: 4.

The chain recombines TRBV25-1 with TRBJ2-3; no reliable D call. Deletions cut 4 bases from V and 4 bases from J, with 9 bases between. This CDR3 is built from 13 residues. Germline CDR1 is MGHDK and CDR2 is SYGVNS. The CDR3 protein is CASSGFGADTQYF. The CDR3, as DNA: TGTGCCAGCAGTGGGTTTGGGGCAGATACGCAGTATTTT.

The chain joins TRBV29-1 to TRBJ2-1, with a tentative D call TRBD1 (6 bases). Trimming removed 7 bases at V and 7 bases at J, with 14 bases between. This CDR3 region has 12 residues. The germline CDR1 and CDR2 sequences are SQVTM and ANQGSEA. Here the CDR3 reads CSGGTQGNEQFF. DNA for the CDR3: TGCAGCGGAGGAACTCAGGGGAATGAGCAGTTCTTC.

Points on this clone: The junction departs from germline at one end; a sequencing error may be responsible. The chain recombines TRBV19 with TRBJ2-6; TRBD2 matches 10 bases. CDR3 length: 17 amino acids. Germline V gene sequence: CDR1 LNHDA, CDR2 SQIVND (reference sequence). The DNA of the CDR3 is TGTGCCAGCAAGAGACTAGCGGGTAACTCTGGGGCCAACGTCCTGACTTTT. Protein: CASKRLAGNSGANVLTF. The variable domain in full, with the rest retrieved from reference TRBV19 and TRBJ2-6, is DGGITQSPKYLFRKEGQNVTLSCEQNLNHDAMYWYRQDPGQGLRLIYYSQIVNDFQKGDIAEGYSVSREKKESFPLTVTSAQKNPTAFYLCASKRLAGNSGANVLTFGAGSRLTVL.

This clone was counted only a few times. The rearrangement joins TRBV30 to TRBJ1-1; no clear D. The CDR3 length is 13 residues. CDR1 is GTSNPN, CDR2 SVGIG, per germline (reference sequence). Trimming stripped 2 bases from V and 1 base from J, with 8 bases between. In DNA, the CDR3 is TGTGCCTGGAGTCCACAGCGGAACACTGAAGCTTTCTTT. It encodes CAWSPQRNTEAFF.

This chain connects TRBV14 to TRBJ2-2; tentative D call: TRBD2 (7 bases). This CDR3 is 17 amino acids long. Germline assignment: CDR1 SGHDN and CDR2 FVKESK. Deletions cut 4 bases from V and 0 bases from J, with 15 bases between. CDR3 region: CASSLRGGKTNTGELFF. CDR3 DNA sequence: TGTGCCAGCAGCCTCAGGGGAGGGAAAACGAACACCGGGGAGCTGTTTTTT.

By sample share, this clone is medium-sized (0.01 to 0.1%). The gene calls are TRBV9 and TRBJ2-1; 8 bases fit TRBD2. CDR3 length: 15 amino acids. Trimming cost V 2 bases and J 2 bases; bases outside gene matches: 3. CDR1 and CDR2 (germline): SGDLS, YYNGEE. In DNA form, the CDR3 reads TGTGCCAGCAGCGTGGGACTAGGAACCTACAATGAGCAGTTCTTC. This codes for CASSVGLGTYNEQFF.

The CDR3 DNA sequence: TGTGCCAGCTCACCACAACAGGGGTTGGTCGGGGAGCTGTTTTTT. Protein product: CASSPQQGLVGELFF. The V call is TRBV18, the J call TRBJ2-2; 7 bases match TRBD1. This CDR3 is 15 amino acids long. The V gene's germline CDR1 is KGHSH and CDR2 LQKENI. With V trimmed by 1 base and J by 7 bases, 6 bases remained unmatched.

J is TRBJ1-2 and V is TRBV11-3; D unclear. Trimming took 3 bases from V and 9 from J, leaving 17 bases between them. Looked up from germline, CDR1 is SGHNT and CDR2 is YENEEA. The CDR3 is 14 amino acids. CDR3 DNA sequence: TGTGCCAGCAGCTTGGTGCCGGGATCCGAAAGCTACACCTTC. It is translated as CASSLVPGSESYTF.

The CDR3 sequence is CASSESLGWAEKLFF. CDR3 in DNA: TGTGCCAGCAGTGAGTCTCTGGGGTGGGCTGAAAAACTGTTTTTT. The chain recombines TRBV2 with TRBJ1-4; D unresolved. Trimming stripped 3 bases from V and 7 bases from J, with 15 bases between. The germline V gene encodes CDR1 SNHLY and CDR2 FYNNEI. The CDR3 extends over 15 amino acids.

The chain recombines TRBV30 with TRBJ1-5, with 10 bases fitting TRBD1. Trimming cost V 3 bases and J 5 bases; bases outside gene matches: 1. This CDR3 comprises 13 residues. The V gene's germline CDR1 is GTSNPN and CDR2 SVGIG (reference sequence). CDR3 region: CAWRGTGDQPQHF. The CDR3 bases are TGTGCCTGGAGGGGGACAGGGGATCAGCCCCAGCATTTT.

This clone has only one observation. The chain uses TRBV29-1 and TRBJ2-1; D is ambiguous. Germline lookup yields CDR1 SQVTM and CDR2 ANQGSEA. CDR3 length equals 12 residues. Trimming left V 4 bases short and J 0 bases short, with 4 bases between. CDR3 DNA: TGCAGCGTTGGACACTCCTACAATGAGCAGTTCTTC. Translated, it gives CSVGHSYNEQFF.

The V and J genes are TRBV29-1 and TRBJ2-2, with 7 bases aligning to TRBD1. The CDR3 consists of 15 residues. V lost 0 bases to trimming and J lost 6 bases; unmatched junction nucleotides: 7. The germline V gene encodes CDR1 SQVTM and CDR2 ANQGSEA. The CDR3 region has the DNA TGCAGCGTTGAAGATCGGTACAGGGGCCCCGGGGAGCTGTTTTTT. Protein product: CSVEDRYRGPGELFF.

The V and J genes are TRBV19 and TRBJ2-2; no clear D. V shed 3 bases and J shed 5 bases, with 13 bases lying between them. There are 15 residues in the CDR3. CDR1 and CDR2 (germline): LNHDA, SQIVND (reference sequence). Here the CDR3 DNA reads TGTGCCAGTAGTATCGGGCCGGGCCAGACCGGGGAGCTGTTTTTT. Translation: CASSIGPGQTGELFF.

J is TRBJ2-7 and V is TRBV14; weak D call: TRBD2 (6 bases). The CDR3 has 15 amino acids. Germline V gene data show CDR1 as SGHDN and CDR2 as FVKESK. V lost 1 base and J lost 1, with 11 bases in between. The CDR3 reads CASSQGLGGSYEQYF. The CDR3 DNA follows: TGTGCCAGCAGCCAAGGACTAGGAGGGTCCTACGAGCAGTACTTC.

This clone was counted between two and nine times. The J gene is TRBJ1-6, the V gene TRBV30; no definite D call. The length of the CDR3 is 14 residues. Germline V gene lookup returns CDR1 GTSNPN and CDR2 SVGIG (reference sequence). Trimming removed 2 bases from V and 3 bases from J, with 8 bases in between. Here the CDR3 reads CAWSTDNYNSPLHF. The CDR3 DNA is TGTGCCTGGAGTACCGACAACTATAATTCACCCCTCCACTTT.

By its share, this clone is large. V usage is TRBV29-1 and J usage is TRBJ2-1; 13 positions agree with TRBD2. CDR3 length: 15 amino acids. After removal of 6 bases from V and 9 bases from J, the junction contained 11 bases not matched to a gene. Germline lookup yields CDR1 SQVTM and CDR2 ANQGSEA. The CDR3 bases are TGCAGCGTGCCAAGGACTAGCGGGAGTACGGCTGAGCAGTTCTTC. Its translation: CSVPRTSGSTAEQFF.

The table lists this clone with a few counts. The genes are TRBV9 and TRBJ2-3; D gene ambiguous. Germline-derived CDR1 and CDR2 are SGDLS and YYNGEE. This CDR3 region has 16 residues. Trimming shortened V by 0 bases and J by 4 bases, and 15 bases separated the two germline ends. This CDR3 is CASSVVGGVVPDTQYF. Here the CDR3 DNA reads TGTGCCAGCAGCGTAGTAGGTGGCGTAGTCCCAGATACGCAGTATTTT. The full variable domain, rest sourced from reference TRBV9 and TRBJ2-3, is DSGVTQTPKHLITATGQRVTLRCSPRSGDLSVYWYQQSLDQGLQFLIQYYNGEERAKGNILERFSAQQFPDLHSELNLSSLELGDSALYFCASSVVGGVVPDTQYFGPGTRLTVL.

This clone was detected a few times. The chain couples TRBV18 to TRBJ2-7; TRBD2 is a possible D gene (6 bases). CDR3 length equals 13 residues. Germline V CDR1 and CDR2: KGHSH, LQKENI. Trimming shortened V by 2 bases and J by 4 bases, and 9 bases separated the two germline ends. This CDR3 is CASSPTGRYEQYF. CDR3 nucleotides: TGTGCCAGCTCACCAACGGGGAGGTACGAGCAGTACTTC.

This rearrangement joins TRBV5-1 to TRBJ1-1; TRBD1 matches at 11 bases. This CDR3 region has 15 residues. Germline CDR1 SGHRS, CDR2 YFSETQ. V dropped 0 bases and J dropped 11; count of bases not matched to a gene: 9. The CDR3 reads CASSLDRDRGRSAFF. The CDR3 DNA reads TGCGCCAGCAGCTTGGACCGGGACAGGGGGAGAAGTGCTTTCTTT.

A few counts support this clone. This chain joins TRBV11-3 and TRBJ2-5; D gene unclear. Trimming cost V 3 bases and J 0 bases, with 8 bases left between them. The CDR3 covers 14 residues. CDR1 and CDR2 (germline): SGHNT, YENEEA. CDR3 region: CASSFWAHQETQYF. The CDR3, as DNA: TGTGCCAGCAGCTTTTGGGCTCACCAAGAGACCCAGTACTTC.

The chain carries TRBV28 and TRBJ1-4, with 9 positions matching TRBD1. J lost 0 bases, V lost 4 bases, and 12 bases had no gene match. This CDR3 contains 19 residues. Germline values: CDR1 MDHEN, CDR2 SYDVKM. The CDR3 protein is CASSSPMGTGKATNEKLFF. The CDR3 coding sequence is TGTGCCAGCAGTTCCCCAATGGGGACAGGGAAAGCAACTAATGAAAAACTGTTTTTT.